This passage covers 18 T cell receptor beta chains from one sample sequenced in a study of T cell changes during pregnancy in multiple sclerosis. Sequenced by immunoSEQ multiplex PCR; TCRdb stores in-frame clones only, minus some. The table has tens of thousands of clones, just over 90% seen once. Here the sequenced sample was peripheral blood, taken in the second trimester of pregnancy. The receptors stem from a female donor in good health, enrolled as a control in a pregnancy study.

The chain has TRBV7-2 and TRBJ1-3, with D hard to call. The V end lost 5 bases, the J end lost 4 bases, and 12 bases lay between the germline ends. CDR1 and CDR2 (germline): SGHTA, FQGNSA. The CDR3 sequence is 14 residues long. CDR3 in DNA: TGTGCCAGCAGCCCGGAGTACTCCGGAAACACCATATATTTT. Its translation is CASSPEYSGNTIYF.

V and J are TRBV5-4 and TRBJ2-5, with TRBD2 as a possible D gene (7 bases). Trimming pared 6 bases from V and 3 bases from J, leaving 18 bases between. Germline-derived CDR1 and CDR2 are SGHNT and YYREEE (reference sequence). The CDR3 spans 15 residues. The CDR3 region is CASTRGGRFEETQYF. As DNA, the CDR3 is TGTGCCAGCACTAGGGGGGGGCGCTTTGAAGAGACCCAGTACTTC. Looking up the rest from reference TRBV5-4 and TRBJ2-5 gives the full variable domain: ETGVTQSPTHLIKTRGQQVTLRCSSQSGHNTVSWYQQALGQGPQFIFQYYREEENGRGNFPPRFSGLQFPNYSSELNVNALELDDSALYLCASTRGGRFEETQYFGPGTRLLVL.

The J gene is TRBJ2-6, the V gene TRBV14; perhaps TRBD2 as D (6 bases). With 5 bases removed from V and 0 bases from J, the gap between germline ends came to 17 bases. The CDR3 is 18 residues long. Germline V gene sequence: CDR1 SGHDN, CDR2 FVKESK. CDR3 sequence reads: CASSARDWSFSGANVLTF. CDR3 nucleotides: TGTGCCAGCAGCGCCCGGGACTGGAGCTTCTCTGGGGCCAACGTCCTGACTTTC.

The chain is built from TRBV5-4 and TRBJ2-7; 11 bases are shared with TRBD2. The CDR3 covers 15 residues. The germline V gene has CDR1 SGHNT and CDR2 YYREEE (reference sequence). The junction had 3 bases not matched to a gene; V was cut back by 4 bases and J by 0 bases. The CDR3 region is CASSPSGGFSYEQYF. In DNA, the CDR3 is TGTGCCAGCAGCCCTAGCGGGGGGTTCTCCTACGAGCAGTACTTC.

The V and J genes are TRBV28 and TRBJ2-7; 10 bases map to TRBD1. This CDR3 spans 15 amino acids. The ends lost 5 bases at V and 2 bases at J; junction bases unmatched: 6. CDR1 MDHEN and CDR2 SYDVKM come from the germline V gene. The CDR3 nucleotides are TGTGCCAGCAGTGGTACCGGGACAGGGGCCTACGAGCAGTACTTC. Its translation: CASSGTGTGAYEQYF.

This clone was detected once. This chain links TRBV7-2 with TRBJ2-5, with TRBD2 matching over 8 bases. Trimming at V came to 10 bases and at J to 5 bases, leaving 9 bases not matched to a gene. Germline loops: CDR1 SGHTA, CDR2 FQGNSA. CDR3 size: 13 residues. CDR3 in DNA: TGTGCCACCTCCGGGGGGGCCCACGAGACCCAGTACTTC. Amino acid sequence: CATSGGAHETQYF.

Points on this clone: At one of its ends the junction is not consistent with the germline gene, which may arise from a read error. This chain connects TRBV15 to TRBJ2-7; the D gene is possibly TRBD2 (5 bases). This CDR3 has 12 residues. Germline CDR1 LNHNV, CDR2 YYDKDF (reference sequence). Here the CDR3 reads CATSRDYYEQYF. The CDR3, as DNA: TGTGCCACCAGCCGAGACTACTACGAGCAGTACTTC.

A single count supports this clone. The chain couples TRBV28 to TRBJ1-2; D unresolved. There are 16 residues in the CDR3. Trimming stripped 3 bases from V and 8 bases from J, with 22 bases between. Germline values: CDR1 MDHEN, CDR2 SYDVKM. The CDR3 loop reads CASSLGRPSLGYGYTF. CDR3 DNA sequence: TGTGCCAGCAGTTTGGGCAGGCCCTCGTTAGGATACGGCTACACCTTC.

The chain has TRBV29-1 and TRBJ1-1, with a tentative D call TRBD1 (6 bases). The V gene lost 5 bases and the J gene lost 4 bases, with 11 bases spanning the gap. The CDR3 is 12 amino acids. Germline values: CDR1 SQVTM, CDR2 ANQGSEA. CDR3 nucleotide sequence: TGCAGCGTTCAAGGACAGATCACTGAAGCTTTCTTT. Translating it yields CSVQGQITEAFF.

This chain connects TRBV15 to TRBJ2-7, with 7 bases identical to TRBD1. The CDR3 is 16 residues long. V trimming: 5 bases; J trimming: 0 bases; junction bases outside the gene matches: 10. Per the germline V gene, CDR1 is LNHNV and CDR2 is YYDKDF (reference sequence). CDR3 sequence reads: CATSDGQEEFSYEQYF. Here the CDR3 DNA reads TGTGCCACCAGCGATGGACAGGAGGAGTTCTCCTACGAGCAGTACTTC.

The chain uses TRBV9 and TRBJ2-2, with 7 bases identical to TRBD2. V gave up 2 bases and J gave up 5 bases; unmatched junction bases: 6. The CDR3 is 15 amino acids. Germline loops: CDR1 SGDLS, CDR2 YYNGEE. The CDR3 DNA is TGTGCCAGCAGCGTGGGGGGGATTGGTACCGGGGAGCTGTTTTTT. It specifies CASSVGGIGTGELFF.

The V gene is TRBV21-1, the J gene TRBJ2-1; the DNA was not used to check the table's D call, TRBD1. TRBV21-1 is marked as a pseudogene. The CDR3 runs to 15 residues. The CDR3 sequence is CASRTGQELYNEQFF. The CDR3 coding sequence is TGTGCCAGCAGAACAGGACAGGAACTTTACAATGAGCAGTTCTTC.

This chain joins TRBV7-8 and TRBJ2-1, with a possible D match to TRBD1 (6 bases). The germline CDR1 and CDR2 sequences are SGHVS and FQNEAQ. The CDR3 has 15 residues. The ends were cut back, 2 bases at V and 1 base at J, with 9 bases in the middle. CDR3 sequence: CASSLRGSSYNEQFF. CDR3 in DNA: TGTGCCAGCAGCTTAAGGGGGAGTTCCTACAATGAGCAGTTCTTC.

CDR3 sequence reads: CASSLPGPGQGAYNYGYTF. CDR3 DNA: TGTGCCAGCAGCTTACCTGGACCGGGACAGGGGGCCTATAACTATGGCTACACCTTC. The chain has TRBV5-4 and TRBJ1-2; 12 bases line up with TRBD1. V was pared by 2 bases and J by 1 base, with 12 bases of the junction left unmatched. This CDR3 is 19 amino acids long. In germline, CDR1 is SGHNT, CDR2 YYREEE (reference sequence).

The CDR3 DNA reads TGTGCCAGCCAGAGGGGGAGGGCAGATACGCAGTATTTT. Translated, it gives CASQRGRADTQYF. The rearrangement joins TRBV6-5 to TRBJ2-3; D may be TRBD2 (7 bases). V shed 8 bases and J shed 4 bases, with 13 bases lying between them. The CDR3 has 13 amino acids. Germline values: CDR1 MNHEY, CDR2 SVGAGI.

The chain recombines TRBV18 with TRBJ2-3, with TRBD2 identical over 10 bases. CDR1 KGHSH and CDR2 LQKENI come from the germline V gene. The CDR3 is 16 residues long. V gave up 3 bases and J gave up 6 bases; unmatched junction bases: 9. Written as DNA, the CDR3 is TGTGCCAGCTCACCCGCGGAGCGGGGGGGCGGGGATACGCAGTATTTT. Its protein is CASSPAERGGGDTQYF.

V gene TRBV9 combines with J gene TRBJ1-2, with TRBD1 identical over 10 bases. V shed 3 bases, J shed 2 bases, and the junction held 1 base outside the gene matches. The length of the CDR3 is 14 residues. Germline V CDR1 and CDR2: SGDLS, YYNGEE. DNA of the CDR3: TGTGCCAGCAGCGCGGACAGGGGGAACTATGGCTACACCTTC. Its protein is CASSADRGNYGYTF.

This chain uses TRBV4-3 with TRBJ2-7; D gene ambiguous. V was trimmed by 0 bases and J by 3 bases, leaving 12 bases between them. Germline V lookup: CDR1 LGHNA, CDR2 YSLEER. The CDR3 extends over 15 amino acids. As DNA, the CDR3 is TGCGCCAGCAGCCAAGATCTTACAAATTTCTACGAGCAGTACTTC. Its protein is CASSQDLTNFYEQYF.